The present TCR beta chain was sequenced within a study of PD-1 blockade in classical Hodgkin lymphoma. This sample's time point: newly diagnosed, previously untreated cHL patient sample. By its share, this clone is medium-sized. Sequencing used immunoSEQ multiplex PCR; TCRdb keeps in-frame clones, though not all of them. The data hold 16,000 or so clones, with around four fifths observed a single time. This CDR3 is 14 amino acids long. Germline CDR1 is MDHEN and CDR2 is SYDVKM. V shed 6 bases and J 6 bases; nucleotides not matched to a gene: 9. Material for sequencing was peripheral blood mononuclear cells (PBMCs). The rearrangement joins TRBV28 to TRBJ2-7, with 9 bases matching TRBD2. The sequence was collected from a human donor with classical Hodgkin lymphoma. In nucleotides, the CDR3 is TGTGCCAGCAGCTCTAGCGGGATCCTCGGCGAGCAGTACTTC. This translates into CASSSSGILGEQYF.